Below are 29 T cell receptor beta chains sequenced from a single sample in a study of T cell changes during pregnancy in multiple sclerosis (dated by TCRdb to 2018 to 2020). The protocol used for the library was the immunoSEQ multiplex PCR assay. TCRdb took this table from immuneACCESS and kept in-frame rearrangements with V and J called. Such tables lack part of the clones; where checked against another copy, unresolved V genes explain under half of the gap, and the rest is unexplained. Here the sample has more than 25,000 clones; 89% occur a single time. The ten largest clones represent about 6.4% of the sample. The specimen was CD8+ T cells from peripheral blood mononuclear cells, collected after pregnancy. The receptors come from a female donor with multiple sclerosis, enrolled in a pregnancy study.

The CDR3 is CASSYRDARELFF. CDR3 coding DNA: TGTGCCAGCAGTTACCGGGATGCCCGGGAGCTGTTTTTT. The V call is TRBV6-5, the J call TRBJ2-2; D possibly corresponds to TRBD2 (5 bases). The V end was cut by 2 bases, the J end by 9 bases, with 10 bases between. Germline CDR1 reads MNHEY; CDR2 reads SVGAGI. The CDR3 has 13 amino acids.

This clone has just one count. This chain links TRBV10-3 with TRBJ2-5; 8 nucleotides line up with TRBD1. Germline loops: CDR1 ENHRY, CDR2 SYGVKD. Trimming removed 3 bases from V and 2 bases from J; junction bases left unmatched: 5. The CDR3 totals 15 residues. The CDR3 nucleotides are TGTGCCATCAGTGATCTCCGGACAGGGCAAGAGACCCAGTACTTC. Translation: CAISDLRTGQETQYF.

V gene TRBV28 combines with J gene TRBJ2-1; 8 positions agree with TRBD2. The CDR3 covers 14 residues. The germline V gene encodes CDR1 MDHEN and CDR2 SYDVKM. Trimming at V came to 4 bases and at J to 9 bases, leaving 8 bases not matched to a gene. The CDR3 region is CASSWGLELIEQFF. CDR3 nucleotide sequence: TGTGCCAGCAGTTGGGGACTAGAGTTAATTGAGCAGTTCTTC.

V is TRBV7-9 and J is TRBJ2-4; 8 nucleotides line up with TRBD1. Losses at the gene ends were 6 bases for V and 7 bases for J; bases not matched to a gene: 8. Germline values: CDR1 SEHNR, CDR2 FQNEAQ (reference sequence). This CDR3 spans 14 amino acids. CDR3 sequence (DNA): TGTGCCAGCAGTCCAGGGGGCGAAGGGAACATTCAGTACTTC. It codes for CASSPGGEGNIQYF.

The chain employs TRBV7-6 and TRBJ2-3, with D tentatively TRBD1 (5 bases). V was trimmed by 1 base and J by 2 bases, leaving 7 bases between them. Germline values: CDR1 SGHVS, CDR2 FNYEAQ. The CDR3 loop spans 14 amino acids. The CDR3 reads CASSLVGATDTQYF. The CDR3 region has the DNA TGTGCCAGCAGCTTAGTTGGGGCCACAGATACGCAGTATTTT.

CDR3 DNA sequence: TGTGCCAGCAGTGACCCTCTCGACAGGGATAGCAATCAGCCCCAGCATTTT. Protein product: CASSDPLDRDSNQPQHF. V is TRBV6-4 and J is TRBJ1-5; TRBD1 agrees at 7 bases. CDR3 length: 17 residues. V was pared by 2 bases and J by 0 bases, with 7 bases of the junction left unmatched. Germline V gives CDR1 MRHNA, CDR2 SNTAGT.

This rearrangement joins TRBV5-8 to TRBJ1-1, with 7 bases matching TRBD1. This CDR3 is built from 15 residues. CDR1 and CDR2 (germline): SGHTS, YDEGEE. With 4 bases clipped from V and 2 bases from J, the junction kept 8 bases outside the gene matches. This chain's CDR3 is CASSPGDSLNTEAFF. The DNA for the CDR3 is TGTGCCAGCAGCCCGGGGGACAGCCTTAACACTGAAGCTTTCTTT.

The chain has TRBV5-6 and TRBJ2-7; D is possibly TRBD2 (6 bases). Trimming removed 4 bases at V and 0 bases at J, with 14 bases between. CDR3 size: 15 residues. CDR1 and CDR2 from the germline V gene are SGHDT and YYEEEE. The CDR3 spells CASSHSGVSSYEQYF. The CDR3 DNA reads TGTGCCAGCAGCCATAGCGGAGTCAGCTCCTACGAGCAGTACTTC.

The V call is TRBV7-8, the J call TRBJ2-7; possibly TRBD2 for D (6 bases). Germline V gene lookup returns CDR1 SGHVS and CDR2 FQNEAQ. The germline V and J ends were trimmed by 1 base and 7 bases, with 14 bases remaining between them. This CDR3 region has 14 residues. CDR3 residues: CASSLEPGVEEQYF. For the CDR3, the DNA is TGTGCCAGCAGCTTAGAACCGGGAGTAGAAGAGCAGTACTTC.

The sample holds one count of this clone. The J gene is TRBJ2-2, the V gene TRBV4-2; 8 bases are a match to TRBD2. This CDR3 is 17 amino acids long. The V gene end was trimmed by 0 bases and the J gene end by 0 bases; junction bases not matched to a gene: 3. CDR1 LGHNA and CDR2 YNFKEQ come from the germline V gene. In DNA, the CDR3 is TGTGCCAGCAGCCAAGACGGGGGGGCCTCGAACACCGGGGAGCTGTTTTTT. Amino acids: CASSQDGGASNTGELFF.

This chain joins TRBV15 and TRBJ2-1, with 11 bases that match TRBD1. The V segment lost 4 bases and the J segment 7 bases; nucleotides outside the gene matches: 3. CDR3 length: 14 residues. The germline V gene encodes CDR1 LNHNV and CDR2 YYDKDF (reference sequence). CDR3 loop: CATSTGTGGNEQFF. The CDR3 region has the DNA TGTGCCACCAGCACCGGGACAGGGGGGAATGAGCAGTTCTTC.

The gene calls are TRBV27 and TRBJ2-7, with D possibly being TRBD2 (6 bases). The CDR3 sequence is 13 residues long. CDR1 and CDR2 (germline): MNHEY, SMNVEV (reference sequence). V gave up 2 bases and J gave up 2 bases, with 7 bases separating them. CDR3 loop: CASSLRTTYEQYF. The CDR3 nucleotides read TGTGCCAGCAGTTTAAGGACTACCTACGAGCAGTACTTC.

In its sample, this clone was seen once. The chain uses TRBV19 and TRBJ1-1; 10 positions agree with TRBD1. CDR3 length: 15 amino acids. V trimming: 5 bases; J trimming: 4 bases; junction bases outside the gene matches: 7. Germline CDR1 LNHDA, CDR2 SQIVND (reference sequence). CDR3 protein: CASSVRTGGFTEAFF. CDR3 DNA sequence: TGTGCCAGTAGTGTCCGGACAGGGGGATTCACTGAAGCTTTCTTT. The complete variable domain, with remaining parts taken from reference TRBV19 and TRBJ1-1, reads DGGITQSPKYLFRKEGQNVTLSCEQNLNHDAMYWYRQDPGQGLRLIYYSQIVNDFQKGDIAEGYSVSREKKESFPLTVTSAQKNPTAFYLCASSVRTGGFTEAFFGQGTRLTVV.

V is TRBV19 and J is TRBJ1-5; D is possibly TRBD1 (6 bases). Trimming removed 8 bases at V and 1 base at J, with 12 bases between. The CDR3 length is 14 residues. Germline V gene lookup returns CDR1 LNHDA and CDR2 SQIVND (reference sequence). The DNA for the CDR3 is TGTGCCAGTTCTACAGGGCTAAGCAATCAGCCCCAGCATTTT. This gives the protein CASSTGLSNQPQHF.

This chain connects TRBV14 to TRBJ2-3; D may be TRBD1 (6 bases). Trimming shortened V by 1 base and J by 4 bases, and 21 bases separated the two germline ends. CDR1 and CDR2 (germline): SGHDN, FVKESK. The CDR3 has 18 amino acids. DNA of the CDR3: TGTGCCAGCAGCCAAGTTAATCGAGGACAGACGGAGGCAGATACGCAGTATTTT. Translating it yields CASSQVNRGQTEADTQYF.

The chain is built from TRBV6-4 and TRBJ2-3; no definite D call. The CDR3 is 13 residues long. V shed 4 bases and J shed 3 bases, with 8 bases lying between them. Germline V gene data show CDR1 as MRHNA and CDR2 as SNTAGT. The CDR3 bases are TGTGCCAGCAGTGTTAGTTCTACAGATACGCAGTATTTT. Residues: CASSVSSTDTQYF.

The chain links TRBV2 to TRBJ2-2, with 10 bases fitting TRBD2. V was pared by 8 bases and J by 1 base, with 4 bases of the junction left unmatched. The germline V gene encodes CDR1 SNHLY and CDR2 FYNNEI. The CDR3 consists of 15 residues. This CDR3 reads CASEGTSENTGELFF. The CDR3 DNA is TGTGCCAGCGAGGGGACTAGCGAGAACACCGGGGAGCTGTTTTTT.

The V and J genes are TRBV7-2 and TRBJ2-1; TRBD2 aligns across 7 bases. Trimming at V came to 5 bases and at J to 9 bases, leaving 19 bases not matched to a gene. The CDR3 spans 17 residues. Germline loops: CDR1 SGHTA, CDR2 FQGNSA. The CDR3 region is CASSPGPVTGGSGEQFF. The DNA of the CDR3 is TGTGCCAGCAGCCCCGGGCCGGTAACGGGAGGCTCGGGTGAGCAGTTCTTC.

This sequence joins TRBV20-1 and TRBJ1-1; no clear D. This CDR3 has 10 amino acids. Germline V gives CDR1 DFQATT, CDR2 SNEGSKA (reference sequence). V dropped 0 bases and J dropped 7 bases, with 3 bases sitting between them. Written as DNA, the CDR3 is TGCAGTGCTAGAGATTATGAAGCTTTCTTT. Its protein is CSARDYEAFF.

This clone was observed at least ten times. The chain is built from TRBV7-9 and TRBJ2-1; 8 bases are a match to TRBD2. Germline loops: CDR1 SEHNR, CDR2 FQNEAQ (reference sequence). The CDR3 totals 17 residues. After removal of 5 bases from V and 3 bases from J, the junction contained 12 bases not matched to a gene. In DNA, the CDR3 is TGTGCCAGCAGCCTGAGAACCGGGACTAGTTTCTACAATGAGCAGTTCTTC. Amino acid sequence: CASSLRTGTSFYNEQFF.

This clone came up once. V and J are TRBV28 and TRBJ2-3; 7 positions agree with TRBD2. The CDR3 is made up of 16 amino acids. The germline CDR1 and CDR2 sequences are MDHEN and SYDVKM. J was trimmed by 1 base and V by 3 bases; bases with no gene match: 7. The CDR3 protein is CASSFLPLAGTDTQYF. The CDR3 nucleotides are TGTGCCAGCAGTTTCTTGCCCCTAGCGGGCACAGATACGCAGTATTTT.

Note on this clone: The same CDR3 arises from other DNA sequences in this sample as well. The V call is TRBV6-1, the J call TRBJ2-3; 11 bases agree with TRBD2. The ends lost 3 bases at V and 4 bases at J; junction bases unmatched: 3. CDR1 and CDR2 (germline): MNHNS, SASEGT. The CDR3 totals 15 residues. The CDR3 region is CASSEVAGGADTQYF. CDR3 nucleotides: TGTGCCAGCAGTGAGGTAGCGGGAGGGGCAGATACGCAGTATTTT.

CDR3 sequence reads: CASSEAGAYEQYF. The CDR3 DNA reads TGTGCCAGCAGCGAGGCGGGGGCCTACGAGCAGTACTTC. This chain links TRBV5-6 with TRBJ2-7; 7 nucleotides line up with TRBD2. In germline, CDR1 is SGHDT, CDR2 YYEEEE. V trimming: 4 bases; J trimming: 2 bases; junction bases outside the gene matches: 3. The CDR3 has 13 amino acids.

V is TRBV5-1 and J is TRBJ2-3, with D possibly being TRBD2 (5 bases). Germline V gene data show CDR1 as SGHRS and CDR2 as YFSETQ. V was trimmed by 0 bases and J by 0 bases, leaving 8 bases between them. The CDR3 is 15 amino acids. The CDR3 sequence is CASSLEKRSTDTQYF. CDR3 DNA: TGCGCCAGCAGCTTGGAGAAGCGGAGCACAGATACGCAGTATTTT.

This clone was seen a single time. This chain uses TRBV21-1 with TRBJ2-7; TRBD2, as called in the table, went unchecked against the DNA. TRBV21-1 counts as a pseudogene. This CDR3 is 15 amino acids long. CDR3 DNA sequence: TGTGCCAGCAGCACGGCTAGCGGGAGAGGCTACGAGCAGTACTTC. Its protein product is CASSTASGRGYEQYF.

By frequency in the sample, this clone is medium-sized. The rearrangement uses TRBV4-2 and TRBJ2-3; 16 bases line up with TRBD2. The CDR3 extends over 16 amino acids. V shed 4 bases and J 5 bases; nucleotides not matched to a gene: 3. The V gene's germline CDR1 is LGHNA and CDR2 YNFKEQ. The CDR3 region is CASSPGLAGGGDTQYF. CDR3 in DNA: TGTGCCAGCAGCCCGGGACTAGCGGGAGGGGGAGATACGCAGTATTTT.

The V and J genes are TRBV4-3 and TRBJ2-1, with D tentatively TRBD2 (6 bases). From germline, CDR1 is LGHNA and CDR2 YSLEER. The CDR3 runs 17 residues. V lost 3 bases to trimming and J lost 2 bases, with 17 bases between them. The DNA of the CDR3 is TGCGCCAGCAGCCAGGACCGCGGGGCCGCTGCCTACAATGAGCAGTTCTTC. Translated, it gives CASSQDRGAAAYNEQFF.

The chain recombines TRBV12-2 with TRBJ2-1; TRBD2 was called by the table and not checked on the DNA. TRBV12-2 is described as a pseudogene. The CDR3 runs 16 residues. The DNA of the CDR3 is TGTGCAAGTCGCCCGGGGGGACTAGCGGGAGAAGGCGAGCAGTTCTTC. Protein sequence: CASRPGGLAGEGEQFF.

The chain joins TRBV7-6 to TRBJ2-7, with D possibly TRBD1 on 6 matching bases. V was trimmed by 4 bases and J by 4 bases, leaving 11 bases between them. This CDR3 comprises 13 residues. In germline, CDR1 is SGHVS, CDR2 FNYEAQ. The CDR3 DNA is TGTGCCAGCAGCTACCTGGGGGCTTACGAGCAGTACTTC. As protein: CASSYLGAYEQYF.